This is a list of T cell receptor beta chains from one sample in a study of human T cells and chemical hapten exposure. Each CDR3 protein gets one entry after TCRdb re-called the RACE reads with MiXCR. The top ten hold approximately 2.2% of the sample, which has around 260,000 distinct CDR3 sequences, roughly 8.9% seen once. The source was whole blood, collected in connection with sensitization to the hapten diphenylcyclopropenone (DPC). These receptors originate from a woman between 40 and 50 years old with alopecia areata. Some clones in this sample may be carry-over from other donors' samples. Each CDR3 is given with its conserved first and last residue. A D gene is named only where the DNA matches it firmly. Only some rows state a clone size, as once, few, many or a class for expanded clones.

>TRBV3-1|NA|TRBJ2-1|many
CASSQVPSDEQFF
TGTGCCAGCAGCCAAGTTCCCTCGGATGAGCAGTTCTTC
>TRBV5-5|NA|TRBJ2-3|few
CASSLRASTDTQYF
TGTGCCAGCAGCCTGAGGGCAAGCACAGATACGCAGTATTTT
>TRBV10-3|NA|TRBJ1-3|NA
CAISEYQTPGNTIYF
TGTGCCATCAGTGAGTACCAGACCCCTGGAAACACCATATATTTT
>TRBV12-3/TRBV12-4|NA|TRBJ2-7|many
CASSFRTYEQYF
TGTGCCAGCAGTTTTAGGACCTACGAGCAGTACTTC
>TRBV20-1|NA|TRBJ1-2|once
CSARDRTQRNYGYTF
TGCAGTGCTAGAGATCGTACACAAAGAAACTATGGCTACACCTTC
>TRBV19|NA|TRBJ1-1|few
CATSRTPDTEAFF
TGTGCCACCAGTCGGACCCCGGATACTGAAGCTTTCTTT
>TRBV7-9|TRBD1|TRBJ2-5|few
CASSSYRGRETQYF
TGTGCCAGCAGCTCCTACAGGGGGCGAGAGACCCAGTACTTC
>TRBV5-5|NA|TRBJ2-7|few
CASSTDRFRQYF
TGTGCCAGCAGCACCGACAGGTTTCGGCAGTACTTC
>TRBV25-1|NA|TRBJ1-4|few
CASSESGAGEKLFF
TGTGCCAGCAGTGAATCAGGGGCTGGTGAAAAACTGTTTTTT
>TRBV5-1|NA|TRBJ2-2|many
CASLGGETGELFF
TGCGCCAGCCTCGGTGGGGAGACCGGGGAGCTGTTTTTT
>TRBV6-2/TRBV6-3|TRBD2|TRBJ2-7|few
CASSYTTSGITYEQYF
TGTGCCAGCAGTTACACGACTAGCGGGATAACCTACGAGCAGTACTTC
>TRBV10-3|NA|TRBJ2-3|few
CAITSGPTPDTQYF
TGTGCCATCACTTCGGGACCGACCCCAGATACGCAGTATTTT
>TRBV7-6|NA|TRBJ1-5|few
CASSPGTAEKPQHF
TGTGCCAGCAGCCCCGGGACCGCGGAGAAGCCCCAGCATTTT
>TRBV7-2|TRBD1|TRBJ1-2|NA
CASSGTTGPPGYGYTF
TGTGCCAGCAGCGGGACGACAGGGCCTCCGGGCTATGGCTACACCTTC
>TRBV6-5|NA|TRBJ2-7|NA
CASSFDSGYEQYF
TGTGCCAGCAGTTTCGACAGTGGTTACGAGCAGTACTTC
>TRBV7-2|NA|TRBJ1-6|few
CASSLNRAIHF
TGTGCCAGCAGCTTAAACAGGGCCATCCACTTT
>TRBV6-2/TRBV6-3|TRBD1|TRBJ1-1|NA
CASSTRQGPSEAFF
TGTGCCAGCAGTACCAGACAGGGTCCGTCTGAAGCTTTCTTT
>TRBV28|NA|TRBJ1-1|NA
CASSLPTPPEAFF
TGTGCCAGCAGTTTACCCACGCCCCCGGAAGCTTTCTTT
>TRBV12-3/TRBV12-4|NA|TRBJ2-7|NA
CASSSHLSEQYF
TGTGCCAGCAGTTCACACCTCTCCGAGCAGTACTTC
>TRBV9|TRBD2|TRBJ2-2|NA
CASSVSGRGTGELFF
TGTGCCAGCAGCGTCAGCGGGAGAGGCACCGGGGAGCTGTTTTTT
>TRBV29-1|TRBD1|TRBJ2-1|many
CSVQQGAFNEQFF
TGCAGCGTACAACAGGGGGCTTTCAATGAGCAGTTCTTC
>TRBV4-3|NA|TRBJ1-2|many
CASSQDYRDSYGYTF
TGCGCCAGCAGCCAAGATTACAGGGATAGCTATGGCTACACCTTC